These 15 T cell receptor beta chains originate from one sample sequenced in a study of blood T cell repertoires in COVID-19. Clones were read by immunoSEQ multiplex PCR, and TCRdb kept only the in-frame ones, dropping some. This table has 30,000 to 40,000 clones, approximately 95% appearing once. Material for sequencing was peripheral blood. The receptors originated from a male donor with active COVID-19.

The chain combines TRBV7-2 with TRBJ2-3, with 7 bases aligning to TRBD2. Germline V gene lookup returns CDR1 SGHTA and CDR2 FQGNSA. V trimming: 5 bases; J trimming: 0 bases; junction bases outside the gene matches: 2. The CDR3 covers 14 residues. CDR3 nucleotide sequence: TGTGCCAGCAGCCCGACTAGCAGCACAGATACGCAGTATTTT. It translates to CASSPTSSTDTQYF. Supplemented by reference TRBV7-2 and TRBJ2-3, the full variable domain reads GAGVSQSPSNKVTEKGKDVELRCDPISGHTALYWYRQSLGQGLEFLIYFQGNSAPDKSGLPSDRFSAERTGGSVSTLTIQRTQQEDSAVYLCASSPTSSTDTQYFGPGTRLTVL.

The chain carries TRBV28 and TRBJ1-2, with 8 bases identical to TRBD1. CDR1 is MDHEN and CDR2 is SYDVKM in the germline V gene. With 7 bases clipped from V and 7 bases from J, the junction kept 17 bases outside the gene matches. This CDR3 has 16 residues. CDR3 loop: CASTLRVGQGARGYTF. The DNA for the CDR3 is TGTGCCAGCACCCTTCGGGTGGGTCAGGGGGCACGTGGCTACACCTTC.

The chain joins TRBV7-9 to TRBJ1-1; D unresolved. The V end was cut by 5 bases, the J end by 1 base, with 11 bases between. CDR1 SEHNR and CDR2 FQNEAQ come from the germline V gene (reference sequence). The CDR3 spans 14 residues. CDR3 sequence (DNA): TGTGCCAGCAGCGTCGGAGGGTCGAACACTGAAGCTTTCTTT. It translates to CASSVGGSNTEAFF.

This clone was observed once. The V gene is TRBV11-2, the J gene TRBJ2-5; TRBD2 agrees at 8 bases. There are 16 residues in the CDR3. The germline V gene has CDR1 SGHAT and CDR2 FQNNGV. Trimming removed 5 bases from V and 4 bases from J; junction bases left unmatched: 12. CDR3 sequence reads: CASSHGTAGGRETQYF. DNA for the CDR3: TGTGCCAGCAGCCACGGTACGGCGGGGGGCCGAGAGACCCAGTACTTC.

The rearrangement uses TRBV3-1 (or the pseudogene TRBV3-2) and TRBJ1-5, with D possibly being TRBD1 (5 bases). Germline lookup yields CDR1 LGHDT and CDR2 YNNKEL (reference sequence). The CDR3 runs 17 residues. Trimming removed 2 bases from V and 3 bases from J, with 17 bases in between. The CDR3 is CASSQTTGRGDNQPQHF. CDR3 nucleotides: TGTGCCAGCAGCCAAACCACCGGTCGGGGGGACAATCAGCCCCAGCATTTT.

This rearrangement joins TRBV5-1 to TRBJ1-1; D may be TRBD1 (6 bases). V dropped 0 bases and J dropped 3 bases, with 9 bases sitting between them. The CDR3 has 14 residues. Germline V CDR1 and CDR2: SGHRS, YFSETQ. The CDR3 region has the DNA TGCGCCAGCAGCTTGGTACAGGGCGACACTGAAGCTTTCTTT. Amino acids: CASSLVQGDTEAFF. Looking up the rest from reference TRBV5-1 and TRBJ1-1 gives the full variable domain: KAGVTQTPRYLIKTRGQQVTLSCSPISGHRSVSWYQQTPGQGLQFLFEYFSETQRNKGNFPGRFSGRQFSNSRSEMNVSTLELGDSALYLCASSLVQGDTEAFFGQGTRLTVV.

CDR3 nucleotide sequence: TGTGCCAGCAGCCCTAGCCTTTTTGGGACTGCTTTTTACAATGAGCAGTTCTTC. The encoded protein is CASSPSLFGTAFYNEQFF. V gene TRBV7-8 combines with J gene TRBJ2-1; D might be TRBD2 (6 bases). V shed 5 bases and J shed 4 bases, with 24 bases lying between them. CDR3 length equals 18 residues. CDR1 and CDR2 (germline): SGHVS, FQNEAQ.

This rearrangement joins TRBV7-9 to TRBJ2-3, with 12 bases that match TRBD1. CDR3 length: 14 amino acids. V trimming: 10 bases; J trimming: 5 bases; junction bases outside the gene matches: 7. Looked up from germline, CDR1 is SEHNR and CDR2 is FQNEAQ (reference sequence). CDR3 nucleotide sequence: TGTGCCACCTCGGGACAGGGGGCCGGAGATACGCAGTATTTT. Translated: CATSGQGAGDTQYF. Together with reference TRBV7-9 and TRBJ2-3, the CDR3 gives the full variable domain: DTGVSQNPRHKITKRGQNVTFRCDPISEHNRLYWYRQTLGQGPEFLTYFQNEAQLEKSRLLSDRFSAERPKGSFSTLEIQRTEQGDSAMYLCATSGQGAGDTQYFGPGTRLTVL.

The V gene is TRBV15, the J gene TRBJ2-1, with 9 bases identical to TRBD1. The germline CDR1 and CDR2 sequences are LNHNV and YYDKDF (reference sequence). The CDR3 length is 15 residues. Unmatched junction bases numbered 13, after V lost 8 bases and J lost 8 bases. CDR3 sequence (DNA): TGTGCCACCCTCAACCGGGACAGGGTGACCGATGAGCAGTTCTTC. Its protein product is CATLNRDRVTDEQFF.

The V gene is TRBV5-4, the J gene TRBJ2-7; TRBD1 matches 9 bases. J was trimmed by 5 bases and V by 5 bases; bases with no gene match: 14. The germline CDR1 and CDR2 sequences are SGHNT and YYREEE (reference sequence). This CDR3 is built from 16 residues. CDR3 nucleotides: TGTGCCAGCAGTTTACCCGGGACAGGGTATAGCCACGAGCAGTACTTC. Its translation: CASSLPGTGYSHEQYF.

In regard to this clone: Compared with germline, one end of the junction differs, possibly owing to a read error. The rearrangement links TRBV5-1 to TRBJ2-1, with 12 bases identical to TRBD2. The CDR3 has 15 amino acids. The germline V gene has CDR1 SGHRS and CDR2 YFSETQ. The CDR3 protein is CASSYTSGGIYEQLF. The CDR3 DNA is TGCGCCAGCAGCTACACTAGCGGGGGGATATATGAGCAGCTCTTC.

The rearrangement joins TRBV19 to TRBJ2-1, with D hard to call. CDR1 is LNHDA and CDR2 is SQIVND in the germline V gene (reference sequence). The V end lost 4 bases, the J end lost 4 bases, and 11 bases lay between the germline ends. This CDR3 has 14 residues. CDR3 sequence reads: CASSKASSYNEQFF. The CDR3 DNA follows: TGTGCCAGTAGTAAGGCTAGTAGTTACAATGAGCAGTTCTTC. The full variable domain, rest sourced from reference TRBV19 and TRBJ2-1, is DGGITQSPKYLFRKEGQNVTLSCEQNLNHDAMYWYRQDPGQGLRLIYYSQIVNDFQKGDIAEGYSVSREKKESFPLTVTSAQKNPTAFYLCASSKASSYNEQFFGPGTRLTVL.

V and J are TRBV27 and TRBJ1-2; 7 bases fit TRBD1. J lost 7 bases, V lost 6 bases, and 11 bases had no gene match. The CDR3 is 14 amino acids. Germline V gene lookup returns CDR1 MNHEY and CDR2 SMNVEV (reference sequence). The chain's CDR3 is CASRNTKGAGGYTF. DNA for the CDR3: TGTGCCAGCAGGAATACCAAGGGGGCTGGTGGCTACACCTTC.

This rearrangement joins TRBV6-5 to TRBJ1-4; D is undetermined. Germline lookup yields CDR1 MNHEY and CDR2 SVGAGI. Trimming stripped 8 bases from V and 3 bases from J, with 13 bases between. The CDR3 runs to 14 residues. This chain's CDR3 is CASRSAGANEKLFF. DNA of the CDR3: TGTGCCAGCCGATCCGCTGGAGCTAATGAAAAACTGTTTTTT.

The chain uses TRBV13 and TRBJ2-2, with 11 bases identical to TRBD2. V lost 4 bases and J lost 5; bases outside the gene matches: 9. This CDR3 spans 17 amino acids. CDR1 is PRHDT, CDR2 FYEKMQ, per germline (reference sequence). The CDR3 spells CASSSQLAGGPTGELFF. Written as DNA, the CDR3 is TGTGCCAGCAGCTCGCAATTAGCGGGGGGGCCGACCGGGGAGCTGTTTTTT.